Following are 11 T cell receptor beta chains from one sample sequenced in a study of blood T cell repertoires in COVID-19. Clones were read by immunoSEQ multiplex PCR, and TCRdb kept only the in-frame ones, dropping some. The table records fewer than 250,000 clones, approximately 90% of them present only once. The sequenced material came from PBMCs or T cells enriched from blood (not recorded which). The receptors stem from a man aged 45-65 years who had been exposed to COVID-19.

The rearrangement links TRBV9 to TRBJ2-7, with D tentatively TRBD2 (5 bases). Germline V lookup: CDR1 SGDLS, CDR2 YYNGEE. Trimming removed 0 bases at V and 0 bases at J, with 19 bases between. The CDR3 consists of 18 residues. CDR3 nucleotides: TGTGCCAGCAGCGTAGGACTACCGTTGGGCCTTAGCTCCTACGAGCAGTACTTC. This sequence encodes CASSVGLPLGLSSYEQYF.

This sequence joins TRBV27 and TRBJ1-2; possibly TRBD1 for D (6 bases). The CDR3 extends over 15 amino acids. Germline assignment: CDR1 MNHEY and CDR2 SMNVEV (reference sequence). Trimming pared 1 base from V and 6 bases from J, leaving 15 bases between. The CDR3 region is CASSLWGGAGNGYTF. CDR3 bases: TGTGCCAGCAGTTTATGGGGGGGCGCAGGGAATGGCTACACCTTC.

The CDR3 loop is CASSAPQYEQYF. For the CDR3, the DNA is TGCGCCAGCAGTGCCCCACAGTACGAGCAGTACTTC. The chain recombines TRBV10-1 with TRBJ2-7; D not resolved. The germline V gene encodes CDR1 WNHNN and CDR2 SYGVQD (reference sequence). V lost 4 bases and J lost 4, with 8 bases in between. The CDR3 is 12 residues long.

The V call is TRBV5-1, the J call TRBJ1-1, with 8 bases that match TRBD1. J gave up 4 bases and V 4 bases, and 6 bases lay outside the gene matches. CDR3 length: 14 amino acids. CDR1 and CDR2 from the germline V gene are SGHRS and YFSETQ. DNA for the CDR3: TGCGCCAGCAGCGTCGGACAGGGTCCCACTGAAGCTTTCTTT. Protein product: CASSVGQGPTEAFF.

This chain connects TRBV5-1 to TRBJ2-3; D possibly corresponds to TRBD2 (5 bases). This CDR3 is 16 amino acids long. Germline loops: CDR1 SGHRS, CDR2 YFSETQ. The ends were cut back, 4 bases at V and 6 bases at J, with 21 bases in the middle. The DNA of the CDR3 is TGCGCCAGCAGCGTCCTAGGACTTGCCTCCACGGATACGCAGTATTTT. Its protein product is CASSVLGLASTDTQYF.

The J gene is TRBJ1-6, the V gene TRBV19, with a possible D match to TRBD1 (5 bases). The germline gives CDR1 LNHDA, CDR2 SQIVND (reference sequence). The CDR3 runs to 16 residues. The ends were cut back, 5 bases at V and 8 bases at J, with 19 bases in the middle. The CDR3 DNA is TGTGCCAGTAGTGTCCGCAGGGCCCAATCATATTCACCCCTCCACTTT. It is translated as CASSVRRAQSYSPLHF.

Here the CDR3 reads CAWAIMNTEAFF. DNA of the CDR3: TGTGCCTGGGCGATTATGAACACTGAAGCTTTCTTT. The rearrangement links TRBV30 to TRBJ1-1; D is unresolved. Trimming removed 5 bases from V and 0 bases from J, with 7 bases in between. The CDR3 has 12 amino acids. Germline V lookup: CDR1 GTSNPN, CDR2 SVGIG (reference sequence).

J is TRBJ2-2 and V is TRBV28; 7 bases map to TRBD2. Germline CDR1 MDHEN, CDR2 SYDVKM. J was trimmed by 6 bases and V by 8 bases; bases with no gene match: 12. The CDR3 sequence is 15 residues long. The CDR3 loop is CASRYLTGGSGELFF. The CDR3 coding sequence is TGTGCCAGCCGATACCTAACGGGGGGATCCGGGGAGCTGTTTTTT.

The rearrangement links TRBV13 to TRBJ1-2; D possibly corresponds to TRBD1 (6 bases). Between the trimmed V and J ends, which lost 0 bases and 3 bases, there was a span of 11 bases. The CDR3 spans 15 residues. CDR1 is PRHDT, CDR2 FYEKMQ, per germline (reference sequence). The CDR3 reads CASSLGRGGDYGYTF. DNA for the CDR3: TGTGCCAGCAGCTTAGGTAGGGGGGGTGACTATGGCTACACCTTC. Full variable domain (rest looked up from reference TRBV13 and TRBJ1-2): AAGVIQSPRHLIKEKRETATLKCYPIPRHDTVYWYQQGPGQDPQFLISFYEKMQSDKGSIPDRFSAQQFSDYHSELNMSSLELGDSALYFCASSLGRGGDYGYTFGSGTRLTVV.

This CDR3 is CASSFRTGNTEAFF. The CDR3 DNA reads TGTGCCAGCAGCTTCCGGACAGGGAACACTGAAGCTTTCTTT. V gene TRBV7-9 combines with J gene TRBJ1-1; 7 bases fit TRBD1. The CDR3 runs 14 residues. Germline values: CDR1 SEHNR, CDR2 FQNEAQ (reference sequence). Trimming cost V 3 bases and J 1 base; bases outside gene matches: 2.

This clone was detected only once. J is TRBJ1-1 and V is TRBV29-1; D perhaps matches TRBD1 (5 bases). This CDR3 spans 14 amino acids. Germline loops: CDR1 SQVTM, CDR2 ANQGSEA. V was clipped by 5 bases and J by 3 bases, with 16 bases between them. The CDR3 DNA sequence: TGCAGCGTTTCACTGACTCGGGGGGACACTGAAGCTTTCTTT. Amino acid sequence: CSVSLTRGDTEAFF.